This T cell receptor beta chain is drawn from a study of vaccination effects on CD4 cells after COVID-19. Concerning this clone itself: Its cognate antigen is unknown.

V shed 5 bases and J 5 bases; nucleotides not matched to a gene: 8. The CDR3 contains 14 residues. CDR1 is SGHVS and CDR2 is FNYEAQ in the germline V gene. ViraFEST used viral peptide pools to expand antigen-specific CD4+ T cells before sequencing. The culture ran for about eleven days before CD4+ T cells were isolated. A positive SARS-CoV-2 PCR test fell between March and December 2020. Profiling relied on immunoSEQ multiplex PCR, and the TCRdb table lists in-frame clones only, not all of them. The profile shows 63,000 or so clones, around 70% of them singletons. Sequencing was performed on CD4+ T cells from PBMCs cultured with HIV peptides, taken before COVID-19 vaccination. The subset denotes: HIV-1 Nef peptide pool negative control/reference culture. The chain employs TRBV7-6 and TRBJ2-5; 7 nucleotides agree with TRBD2. The TCR comes from a human donor who had a prior SARS-CoV-2 infection. CDR3 in amino acids: CASSEGGSGETQYF. The CDR3 nucleotides read TGTGCCAGCAGCGAGGGAGGGAGCGGCGAGACCCAGTACTTC. Combining the CDR3 with reference TRBV7-6 and TRBJ2-5 gives the whole variable domain GAGVSQSPRYKVTKRGQDVALRCDPISGHVSLYWYRQALGQGPEFLTYFNYEAQQDKSGLPNDRFSAERPEGSISTLTIQRTEQRDSAMYRCASSEGGSGETQYFGPGTRLLVL.